This T cell receptor beta chain was captured in a study of blood T cell repertoires in COVID-19. In the original workflow: Scientists estimated how many nucleated cells there were by amplifying reference gene primers. TCRdb's copy holds only in-frame clones and misses some; the assay was immunoSEQ multiplex PCR. V and J calls and clone size follow that table, whereas D and trimming were derived from the DNA. Of 70,000 to 95,000 clones detected, around 88% appear once; the ten largest clones hold roughly 4.8%. CDR3 length: 17 amino acids. Trimming took off 5 bases at V and 5 bases at J, with 25 bases between the two ends. Germline V CDR1 and CDR2: LNHDA, SQIVND (reference sequence).

The V and J genes are TRBV19 and TRBJ2-7; D is possibly TRBD1 (7 bases). The specimen was peripheral blood. The sequence derives from a woman over 75 with acute or convalescent COVID-19. DNA for the CDR3: TGTGCCAGTAGTCGGGAACCTACAGGGGCGCCGGGGGACGAGCAGTACTTC. It is translated as CASSREPTGAPGDEQYF.